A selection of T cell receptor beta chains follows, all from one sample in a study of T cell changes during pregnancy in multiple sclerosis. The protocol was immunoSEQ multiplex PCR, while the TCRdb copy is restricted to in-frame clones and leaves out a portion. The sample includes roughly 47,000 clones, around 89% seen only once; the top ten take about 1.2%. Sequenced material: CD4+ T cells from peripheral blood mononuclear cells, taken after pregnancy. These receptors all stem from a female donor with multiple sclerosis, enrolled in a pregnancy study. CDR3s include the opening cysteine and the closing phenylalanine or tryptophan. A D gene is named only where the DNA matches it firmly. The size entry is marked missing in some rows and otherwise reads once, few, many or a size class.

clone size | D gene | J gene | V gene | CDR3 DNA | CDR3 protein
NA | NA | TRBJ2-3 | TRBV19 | TGTGCCAGTAGCGTCTCAAGCGGTCCAGATACGCAGTATTTT | CASSVSSGPDTQYF
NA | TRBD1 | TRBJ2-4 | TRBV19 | TGTGCCAGTGCTGACAGGGGCAATGCCAAAAACATTCAGTACTTC | CASADRGNAKNIQYF
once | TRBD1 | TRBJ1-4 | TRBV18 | TGTGCCAGCTCACCTCAGGGGGCGGATGAAAAACTGTTTTTT | CASSPQGADEKLFF
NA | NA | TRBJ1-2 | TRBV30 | TGTGCCTCAGGGGCTTACTATGGCTACACCTTC | CASGAYYGYTF
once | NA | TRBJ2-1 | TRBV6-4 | TGTGCCAGCAGTGACTCTTACGCGATCACCCCCCACAATGAGCAGTTCTTC | CASSDSYAITPHNEQFF
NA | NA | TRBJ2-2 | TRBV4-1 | TGCGCCAGCAGCCAAAATACCCCGGGAACGATCACCGGGGAGCTGTTTTTT | CASSQNTPGTITGELFF
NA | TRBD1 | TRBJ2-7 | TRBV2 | TGTGCCAGCAGGGTTGGACAGGTCCTCGGGTACGAGCAGTACTTC | CASRVGQVLGYEQYF
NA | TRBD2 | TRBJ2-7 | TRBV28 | TGTGCCAGCAGTTTGGATACCGGACTAGCGGGATGGTACGAGCAGTACTTC | CASSLDTGLAGWYEQYF
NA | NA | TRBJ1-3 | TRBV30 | TGTGCCTGGAGTCTGGCGGAGGCCCCTGGAAACACCATATATTTT | CAWSLAEAPGNTIYF
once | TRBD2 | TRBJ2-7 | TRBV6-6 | TGTGCCAGCAGCGGCGGGACTAGCGGAGTTTACGAGCAGTACTTC | CASSGGTSGVYEQYF
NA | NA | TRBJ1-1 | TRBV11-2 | TGTGCCAGCAGCGGGGTCCGGGGAAACACTGAAGCTTTCTTT | CASSGVRGNTEAFF
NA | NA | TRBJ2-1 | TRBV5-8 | TGTGCCAGCAGCTTGGTTAGCGAGGGGCAGTTCTTC | CASSLVSEGQFF
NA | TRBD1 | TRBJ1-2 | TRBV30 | TGTGCCTGGAGTGTACGCAGGGGGCGTAACTATGGCTACACCTTC | CAWSVRRGRNYGYTF
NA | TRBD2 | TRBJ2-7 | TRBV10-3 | TGTGCCTCTATAAGGACTAGCGGGGCCCTCTACGAGCAGTACTTC | CASIRTSGALYEQYF
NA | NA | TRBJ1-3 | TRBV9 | TGTGCCAGCAGCGTTGACTTCGGGACACAAAACACCATATATTTT | CASSVDFGTQNTIYF
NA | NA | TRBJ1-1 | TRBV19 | TGTGCCAGTAGTATAGGCGCGGGTCGGCCTGTCGGGGAAGCTTTCTTT | CASSIGAGRPVGEAFF
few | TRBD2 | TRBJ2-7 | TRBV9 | TGTGCCAGCAGCGTCCGGGACTACGGCGAGCAGTACTTC | CASSVRDYGEQYF
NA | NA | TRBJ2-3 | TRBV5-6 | TGTGCCAGCAGCTTGACAGGGAGCACAGATACGCAGTATTTT | CASSLTGSTDTQYF
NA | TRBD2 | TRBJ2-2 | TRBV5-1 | TGCGCCAGCAACCCAGGCGGGACTAGTATCACCGGGGAGCTGTTTTTT | CASNPGGTSITGELFF
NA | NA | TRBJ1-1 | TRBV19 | TGTGCCAGTAGTATAGATCTCAGGGCTACTGAAGCTTTCTTT | CASSIDLRATEAFF
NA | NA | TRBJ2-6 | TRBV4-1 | TGCGCCAGCAGCCAAGATCTTTTAGGAGGGACCGGGGCCAACGTCCTGACTTTC | CASSQDLLGGTGANVLTF
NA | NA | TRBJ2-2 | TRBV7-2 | TGTGCCAGCAGCTCAAGAATAAGGGGGAACACCGGGGAGCTGTTTTTT | CASSSRIRGNTGELFF